This entry lists 9 T cell receptor beta chains sequenced from one sample in a study of OX40 agonist ivuxolimab in advanced cancers. Produced via immunoSEQ multiplex PCR; TCRdb's table is partial and in-frame only. The sample has about 30,000 clones, under 95% seen once. The source was CD4+ or CD8+ T cells sorted from blood, collected in a trial of the OX40 agonist ivuxolimab. The receptors were gathered from an adult with an advanced solid tumor such as melanoma, head and neck, liver or kidney cancer.

V gene TRBV14 combines with J gene TRBJ2-3, with 15 bases lining up with TRBD2. Germline V gene sequence: CDR1 SGHDN, CDR2 FVKESK. The CDR3 contains 17 residues. J gave up 3 bases and V 2 bases, and 3 bases lay outside the gene matches. The CDR3 DNA reads as TGTGCCAGCAGCCAATGGGGACTAGCGGGAGGAACAGATACGCAGTATTTT. This translates into CASSQWGLAGGTDTQYF. Full variable domain (remainder filled in from reference TRBV14 and TRBJ2-3): EAGVTQFPSHSVIEKGQTVTLRCDPISGHDNLYWYRRVMGKEIKFLLHFVKESKQDESGMPNNRFLAERTGGTYSTLKVQPAELEDSGVYFCASSQWGLAGGTDTQYFGPGTRLTVL.

V usage is TRBV7-6 and J usage is TRBJ2-5; TRBD2 aligns across 7 bases. After removal of 2 bases from V and 3 bases from J, the junction contained 15 bases not matched to a gene. The CDR3 spans 18 residues. Per germline, CDR1 SGHVS and CDR2 FNYEAQ. CDR3 residues: CASSLLGLADPGKETQYF. CDR3 in DNA: TGTGCCAGCAGCTTACTAGGGCTAGCGGATCCGGGGAAAGAGACCCAGTACTTC.

The chain is built from TRBV9 and TRBJ1-4; 9 nucleotides line up with TRBD1. Looked up from germline, CDR1 is SGDLS and CDR2 is YYNGEE. The CDR3 spans 15 residues. The trim removed 0 bases at V and 6 bases at J, leaving 3 bases unmatched. The CDR3 nucleotides are TGTGCCAGCAGCGTAGGGGACAGGGTTTATGAAAAACTGTTTTTT. Protein product: CASSVGDRVYEKLFF.

The J gene is TRBJ1-1, the V gene TRBV28; maybe TRBD1 (6 bases). V lost 4 bases and J lost 3, with 12 bases in between. The CDR3 runs to 14 residues. Germline V gives CDR1 MDHEN, CDR2 SYDVKM. In DNA, the CDR3 is TGTGCCAGCAGTTCGGACAGACAATACACTGAAGCTTTCTTT. Translation: CASSSDRQYTEAFF. Full variable domain (missing parts from reference TRBV28 and TRBJ1-1): DVKVTQSSRYLVKRTGEKVFLECVQDMDHENMFWYRQDPGLGLRLIYFSYDVKMKEKGDIPEGYSVSREKKERFSLILESASTNQTSMYLCASSSDRQYTEAFFGQGTRLTVV.

This rearrangement joins TRBV4-3 to TRBJ2-2; 8 nucleotides align to TRBD2. The V and J ends lost 0 bases and 0 bases, in that order; junction bases with no gene match: 9. The length of the CDR3 is 19 residues. Germline CDR1 and CDR2: LGHNA and YSLEER. The chain's CDR3 is CASSQETGTSQSNTGELFF. The CDR3 DNA reads as TGCGCCAGCAGCCAAGAAACCGGGACTAGTCAGTCGAACACCGGGGAGCTGTTTTTT.

This chain links TRBV7-6 with TRBJ2-7, with D perhaps TRBD1 (6 bases). With 2 bases removed from V and 2 bases from J, the gap between germline ends came to 10 bases. Germline values: CDR1 SGHVS, CDR2 FNYEAQ. The length of the CDR3 is 14 residues. The CDR3 here is CASSLQGIPYEQYF. CDR3 in DNA: TGTGCCAGCAGCTTACAGGGGATCCCCTACGAGCAGTACTTC. The full variable domain, its missing parts supplied by reference TRBV7-6 and TRBJ2-7, is GAGVSQSPRYKVTKRGQDVALRCDPISGHVSLYWYRQALGQGPEFLTYFNYEAQQDKSGLPNDRFSAERPEGSISTLTIQRTEQRDSAMYRCASSLQGIPYEQYFGPGTRLTVT.

The chain employs TRBV19 and TRBJ2-2, with D hard to call. The CDR3 runs to 13 residues. Germline V gene data show CDR1 as LNHDA and CDR2 as SQIVND (reference sequence). Trimming removed 1 base from V and 4 bases from J, with 4 bases in between. The chain's CDR3 is CASSIVATGELFF. The CDR3 coding sequence is TGTGCCAGTAGTATAGTTGCCACCGGGGAGCTGTTTTTT.

The chain carries TRBV7-3 and TRBJ2-7; weak D call: TRBD1 (7 bases). The CDR3 length is 16 residues. V was shortened by 1 base and J by 4 bases, with 17 bases between the two germline ends. The germline gives CDR1 SGHTA, CDR2 FQGTGA. This CDR3 is CASSLRRDRHKYEQYF. DNA for the CDR3: TGTGCCAGCAGCTTAAGGCGGGACAGACATAAGTACGAGCAGTACTTC.

The rearrangement joins TRBV11-2 to TRBJ2-1; D could derive from TRBD1 or TRBD2 (5 bases each). CDR1 and CDR2 from the germline V gene are SGHAT and FQNNGV. The CDR3 covers 16 residues. Trimming pared 4 bases from V and 2 bases from J, leaving 15 bases between. In nucleotides, the CDR3 is TGTGCCAGCAGCTACTACGAAAAGGGACCCTACAATGAGCAGTTCTTC. Protein sequence: CASSYYEKGPYNEQFF.